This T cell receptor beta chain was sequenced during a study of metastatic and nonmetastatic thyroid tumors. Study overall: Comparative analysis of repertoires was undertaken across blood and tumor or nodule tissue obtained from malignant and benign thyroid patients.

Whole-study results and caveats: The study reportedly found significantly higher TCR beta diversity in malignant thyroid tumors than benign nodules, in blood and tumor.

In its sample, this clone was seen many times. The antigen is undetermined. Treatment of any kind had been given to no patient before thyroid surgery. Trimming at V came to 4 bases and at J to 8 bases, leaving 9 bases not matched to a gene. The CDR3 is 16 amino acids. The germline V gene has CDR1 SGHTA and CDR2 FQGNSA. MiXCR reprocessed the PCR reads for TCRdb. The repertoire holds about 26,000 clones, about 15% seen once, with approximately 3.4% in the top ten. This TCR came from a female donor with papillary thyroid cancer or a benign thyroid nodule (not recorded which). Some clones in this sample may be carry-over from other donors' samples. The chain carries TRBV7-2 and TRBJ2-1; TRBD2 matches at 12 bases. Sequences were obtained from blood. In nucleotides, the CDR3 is TGTGCCAGCAGCTCCAGGACTAGCGGGATAAAGTATGAGCAGTTCTTC. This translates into CASSSRTSGIKYEQFF.